This entry concerns a single T cell receptor (beta chain). This sample stems from a study of shared clonotypes between healthy human individuals. This table comes from immunoSEQ multiplex PCR, and its TCRdb copy is limited to in-frame clones, with some not included. The data contain about 1 million clones, 65% to 75% of them singletons. CDR1 and CDR2 (germline): MNHEY, SMNVEV (reference sequence). The CDR3 runs to 16 residues. V shed 6 bases and J 1 base; nucleotides not matched to a gene: 5. The source is a man aged 18 to 30 in good health. The rearrangement joins TRBV27 to TRBJ2-6, with 8 bases fitting TRBD1. Sequenced material: memory CD4+ T cells sorted from blood. Stated subset: CD45RA-negative fraction. The CDR3 DNA reads as TGTGCCAGCAGCGGACAGGGAACGTCTGGGGCCAACGTCCTGACTTTC. Protein: CASSGQGTSGANVLTF.